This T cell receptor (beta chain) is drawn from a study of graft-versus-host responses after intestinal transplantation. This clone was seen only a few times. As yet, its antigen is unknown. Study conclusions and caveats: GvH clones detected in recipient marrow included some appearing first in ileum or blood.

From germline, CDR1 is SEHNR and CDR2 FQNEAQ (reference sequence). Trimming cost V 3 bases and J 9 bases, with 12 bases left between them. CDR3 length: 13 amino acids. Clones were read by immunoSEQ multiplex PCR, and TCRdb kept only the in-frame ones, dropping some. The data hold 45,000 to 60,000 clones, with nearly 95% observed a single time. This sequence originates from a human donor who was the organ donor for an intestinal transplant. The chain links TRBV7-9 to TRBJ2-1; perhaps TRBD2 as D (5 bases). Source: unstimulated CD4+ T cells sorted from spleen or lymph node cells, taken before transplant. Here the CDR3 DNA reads TGTGCCAGCAGCTTCCGGACTCTAGGTGAGCAGTTCTTC. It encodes CASSFRTLGEQFF.